This paragraph reports one T cell receptor beta chain. Its antigen is undetermined. This sample was taken from a study of cytomegalovirus exposure and HLA in healthy donors. Study outcomes and limitations: Analyses of presence/absence relied on an assumption of roughly uniform sequencing depth across donors.

Primers: 60 Vbeta forward and 13 Jbeta reverse. Generated by immunoSEQ multiplex PCR, the TCRdb table keeps only in-frame clones and is missing some. The sample gives 250,000 to 350,000 clones, roughly 90% of which show up once; more than 2% is in the top ten. J lost 6 bases, V lost 6 bases, and 3 bases had no gene match. From germline, CDR1 is SGHAT and CDR2 FQNNGV. This CDR3 contains 12 residues. This chain links TRBV11-2 with TRBJ2-7; 9 bases agree with TRBD1. The sequence derives from a woman under 30 in good health and CMV-seronegative. Sequencing was performed on PBMCs. The CDR3 loop is CASSTGGGEQYF. CDR3 in DNA: TGTGCCAGCAGTACAGGGGGCGGCGAGCAGTACTTC.